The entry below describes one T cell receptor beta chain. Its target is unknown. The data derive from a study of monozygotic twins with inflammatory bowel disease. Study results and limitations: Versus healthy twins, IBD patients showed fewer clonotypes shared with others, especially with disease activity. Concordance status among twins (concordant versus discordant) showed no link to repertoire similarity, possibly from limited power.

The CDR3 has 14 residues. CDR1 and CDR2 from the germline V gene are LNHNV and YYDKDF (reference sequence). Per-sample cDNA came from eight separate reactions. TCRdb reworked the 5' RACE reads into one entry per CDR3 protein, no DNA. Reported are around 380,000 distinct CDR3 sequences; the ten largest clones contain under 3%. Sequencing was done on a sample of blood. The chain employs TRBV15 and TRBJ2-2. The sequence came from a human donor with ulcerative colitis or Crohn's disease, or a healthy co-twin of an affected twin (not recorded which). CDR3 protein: CATSRDYLGGELFF.